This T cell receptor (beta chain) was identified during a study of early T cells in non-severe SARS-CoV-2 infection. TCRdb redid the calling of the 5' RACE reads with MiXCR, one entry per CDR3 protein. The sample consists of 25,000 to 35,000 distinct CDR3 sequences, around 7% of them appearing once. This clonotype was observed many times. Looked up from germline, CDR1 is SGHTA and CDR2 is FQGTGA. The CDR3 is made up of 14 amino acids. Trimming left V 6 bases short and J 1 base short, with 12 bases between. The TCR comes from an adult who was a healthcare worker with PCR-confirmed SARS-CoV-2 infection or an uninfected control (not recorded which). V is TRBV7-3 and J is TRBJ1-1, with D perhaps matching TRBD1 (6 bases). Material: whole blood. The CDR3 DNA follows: TGTGCCAGCAGTCCGGGACATGAGAACACTGAAGCTTTCTTT. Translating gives CASSPGHENTEAFF. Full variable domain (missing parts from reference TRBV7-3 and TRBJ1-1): GAGVSQTPSNKVTEKGKYVELRCDPISGHTALYWYRQSLGQGPEFLIYFQGTGAADDSGLPNDRFFAVRPEGSVSTLKIQRTERGDSAVYLCASSPGHENTEAFFGQGTRLTVV.